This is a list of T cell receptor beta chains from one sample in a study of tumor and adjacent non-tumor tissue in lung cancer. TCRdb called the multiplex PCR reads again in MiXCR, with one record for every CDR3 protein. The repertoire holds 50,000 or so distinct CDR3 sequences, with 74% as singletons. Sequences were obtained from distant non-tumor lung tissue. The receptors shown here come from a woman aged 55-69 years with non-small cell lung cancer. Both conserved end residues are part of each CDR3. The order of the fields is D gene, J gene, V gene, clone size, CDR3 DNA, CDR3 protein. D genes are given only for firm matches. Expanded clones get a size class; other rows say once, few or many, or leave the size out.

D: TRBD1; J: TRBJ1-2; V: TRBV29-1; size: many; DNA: TGCAGCTTCCGACAGGGCGAGGGCTATGGCTACACCTTC; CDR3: CSFRQGEGYGYTF
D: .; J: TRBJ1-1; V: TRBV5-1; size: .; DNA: TGCGCCAGTTGGGCGGTAGGGGGGGCGAACACTGAAGCTTTCTTT; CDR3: CASWAVGGANTEAFF
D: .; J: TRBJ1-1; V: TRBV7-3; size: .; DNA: TGTGCCAGCAGCTTCGGCTGGGACACTGAAGCTTTCTTT; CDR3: CASSFGWDTEAFF
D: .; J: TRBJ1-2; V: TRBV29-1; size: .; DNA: TGTAGCGTTGATCCCGACCACGATGGCTACACCTTC; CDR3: CSVDPDHDGYTF
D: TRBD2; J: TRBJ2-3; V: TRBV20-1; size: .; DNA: TGCAGTACTAGTACGGGTCTAGCGGGGGCAAACTTCGGGAGTACGCGGTATTTT; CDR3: CSTSTGLAGANFGSTRYF
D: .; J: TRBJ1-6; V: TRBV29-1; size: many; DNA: TGCAGCGTTGAAGACTCAGGTTTGGGGGGGTCACCCCTCCACTTT; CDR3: CSVEDSGLGGSPLHF
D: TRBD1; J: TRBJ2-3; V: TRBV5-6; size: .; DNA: TGTGCCAGCAAAAGAGGGGGCGCAGATATGCAGTATTTT; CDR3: CASKRGGADMQYF
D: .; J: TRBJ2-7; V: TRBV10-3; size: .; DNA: TGTGCCATCAGTGAGGGGACAAACGGTGTCTACGAGCAGTACTTC; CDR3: CAISEGTNGVYEQYF
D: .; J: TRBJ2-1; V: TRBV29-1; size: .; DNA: TGCAGCGTTCGTCTGGAGACAGGCGTTGCTGAGCAGTTCTTC; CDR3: CSVRLETGVAEQFF
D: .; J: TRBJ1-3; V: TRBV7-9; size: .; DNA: TGTGCCAGCAACTTTGGGTTTACTACCACCATATATTTT; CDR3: CASNFGFTTTIYF
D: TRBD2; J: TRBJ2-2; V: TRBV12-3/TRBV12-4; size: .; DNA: TGTGCCAGCAGATGCGGGGGGCCAAACACCGGGGACCTGTTTTTT; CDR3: CASRCGGPNTGDLFF
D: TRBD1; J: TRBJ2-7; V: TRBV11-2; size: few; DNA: TGTGCCAGCAGTCGTACCGGGACAGGGTCTGGCGAGCAGTACTTC; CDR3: CASSRTGTGSGEQYF
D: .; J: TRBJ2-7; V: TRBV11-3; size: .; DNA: TGCGCCGGCAGCTTATATACGGGAACCTACGAGCAGTACTTC; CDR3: CAGSLYTGTYEQYF
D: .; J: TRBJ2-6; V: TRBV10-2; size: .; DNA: TGCGTCAGCAGTGATTACGGGGTCAACGTCCTGACTTTC; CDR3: CVSSDYGVNVLTF
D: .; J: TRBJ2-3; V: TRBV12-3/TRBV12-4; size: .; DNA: TGTGCCAGCACTCAGGAACCTAGCAGGGGTACAGATACGCAGTATTTT; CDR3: CASTQEPSRGTDTQYF
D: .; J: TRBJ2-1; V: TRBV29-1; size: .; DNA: TGCAGCGTTGACCACAGGGCGAGTGTGCAGTTCTTC; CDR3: CSVDHRASVQFF
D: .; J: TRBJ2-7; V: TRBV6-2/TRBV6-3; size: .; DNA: TGTGCCAGCAATTACTCTGACGGATCCACCTACGAGCAGTACTTC; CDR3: CASNYSDGSTYEQYF
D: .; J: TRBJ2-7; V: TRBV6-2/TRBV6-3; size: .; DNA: TGTGCCAATAGTACCGGGACCGCCCGGATGGAGCAGTACTTC; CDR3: CANSTGTARMEQYF
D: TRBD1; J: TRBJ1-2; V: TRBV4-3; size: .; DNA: TGCGCCAGCAGTTCGGGACAGGCCCTCTATGGTTACACCTTC; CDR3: CASSSGQALYGYTF
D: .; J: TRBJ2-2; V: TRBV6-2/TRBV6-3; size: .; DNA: TGTGTCAGTAGTTACGCCCAACAGAGGGCCAACACCGGGGAGCTGTTTTTT; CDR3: CVSSYAQQRANTGELFF
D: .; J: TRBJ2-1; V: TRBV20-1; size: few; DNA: TGCGGTGCTAGAGAGGGTCAAGGGGGGGCGTATAATGAGCAGTTCTTC; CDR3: CGAREGQGGAYNEQFF
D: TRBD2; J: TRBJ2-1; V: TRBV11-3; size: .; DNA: TGTGCCGGAAGCCGCCAGGGACTAGCGGGGGGAAGGTCCCACAATGAGCAGTTCTTC; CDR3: CAGSRQGLAGGRSHNEQFF
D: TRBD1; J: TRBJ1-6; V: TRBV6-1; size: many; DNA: TGTGCCAGCAGTGCGGCAGGGGGCGTTTATTCACCCCTCCACTTT; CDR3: CASSAAGGVYSPLHF
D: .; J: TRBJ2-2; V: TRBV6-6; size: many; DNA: TGTGCCAGCAGTCCCTGGCAGGGACGACGCCACGTCCCGAACACCGGGGAGCTGTTTTTT; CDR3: CASSPWQGRRHVPNTGELFF
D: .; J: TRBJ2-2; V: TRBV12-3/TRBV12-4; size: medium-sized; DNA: TGTGCCAGCAGACCGCGGGACGGTTCGAACACCGGGGAGCTGTTTTTT; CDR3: CASRPRDGSNTGELFF
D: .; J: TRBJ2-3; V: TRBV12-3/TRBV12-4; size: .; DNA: TGTGCCAGCAGTTCAACCTGGATAGGGGCGACAGATACGCAATATTTT; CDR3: CASSSTWIGATDTQYF
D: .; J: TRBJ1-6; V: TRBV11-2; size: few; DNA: TGTGCCAGCAGCTCCGACAGAGATAATTCACCCCTCCACTTT; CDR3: CASSSDRDNSPLHF
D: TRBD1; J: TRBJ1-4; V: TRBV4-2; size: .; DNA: TGTGTCAGCAGCCAAGGGACAGGGGGCATGGAAAAACCGTTTTTT; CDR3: CVSSQGTGGMEKPFF
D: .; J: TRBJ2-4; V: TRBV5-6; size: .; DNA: TGTGCCAGCAGCCAGCAGGGACACGTAACTGACATTCAGTACTTC; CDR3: CASSQQGHVTDIQYF
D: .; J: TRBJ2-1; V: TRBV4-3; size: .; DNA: TGCGCCAGCAGCCAAGGGGGAAGTAATCTCTACGATGAGCAGTTCTTC; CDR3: CASSQGGSNLYDEQFF
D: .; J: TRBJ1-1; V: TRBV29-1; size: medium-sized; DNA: TGCAGCGCGGACAGTTCCAAGAACACTGAAGCTTTCTTT; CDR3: CSADSSKNTEAFF
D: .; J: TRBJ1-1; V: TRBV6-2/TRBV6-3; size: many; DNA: TGTGCCAGCAGTTATCAGCGTAACACTGAAGCTTTCTTT; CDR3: CASSYQRNTEAFF
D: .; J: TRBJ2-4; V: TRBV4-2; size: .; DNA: TGTATCAGCAGCCCCCGGGGGGCCCAAAACATTCAGTACTTC; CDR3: CISSPRGAQNIQYF
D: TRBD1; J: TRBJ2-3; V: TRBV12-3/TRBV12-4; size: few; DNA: TGTGCCAGCAACGTAGGGGACAGGGGGCCAGATACGCAGTATTTT; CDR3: CASNVGDRGPDTQYF
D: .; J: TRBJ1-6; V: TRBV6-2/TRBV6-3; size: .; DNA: TGTGCCAGCACGGGCGGACTCAACTCATCCCTCCACTTT; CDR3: CASTGGLNSSLHF
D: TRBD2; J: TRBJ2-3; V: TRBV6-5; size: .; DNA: TGTGCCAGGAGCCAAGGGTCTAGCGGTAACACAGATACGCAGTATTTT; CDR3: CARSQGSSGNTDTQYF
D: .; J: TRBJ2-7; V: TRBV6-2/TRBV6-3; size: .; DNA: TGTGCCAGCAGTACCGGGATCGCCCGGATGGAGCAGTGCTTC; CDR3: CASSTGIARMEQCF
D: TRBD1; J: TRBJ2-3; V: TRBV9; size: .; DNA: TGTGCCAGCAGGGGACCGGACAGGGGGCGTTCAGGAGATACGCAGTATTTT; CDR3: CASRGPDRGRSGDTQYF
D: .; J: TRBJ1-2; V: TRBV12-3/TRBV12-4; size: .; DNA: TGTGCCAGCAGTTTGGGCAGACAAGCGAACCTCTATGGCTGCACCTTC; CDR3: CASSLGRQANLYGCTF
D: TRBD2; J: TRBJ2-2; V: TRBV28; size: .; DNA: TGTGCCAGCAGTTTAGCGGGAGAACGATCCGGGGAGCTGCTTTTT; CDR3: CASSLAGERSGELLF
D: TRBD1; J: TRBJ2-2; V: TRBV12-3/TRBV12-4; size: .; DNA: TGTGCCAGCAGTCTAAACAGGGGAAGCACCGGGGAGCTGTTTTTT; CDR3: CASSLNRGSTGELFF
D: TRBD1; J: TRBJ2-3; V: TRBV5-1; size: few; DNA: TGCGCCAACAGCTCTCGACAGGGGGCTCGGTCCCTCACAGATGCGCAGTATTTT; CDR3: CANSSRQGARSLTDAQYF
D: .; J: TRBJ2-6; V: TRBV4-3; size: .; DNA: TGCGCCAGCAGCCTAGGGTGCTCTGGGGCCAACGTCCTGACTTTT; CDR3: CASSLGCSGANVLTF
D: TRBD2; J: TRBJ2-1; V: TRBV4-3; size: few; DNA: TGCGCCAGCAGCCAAGGGACTAGCAGGATTTACAATGAGCAGCTCTTC; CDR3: CASSQGTSRIYNEQLF
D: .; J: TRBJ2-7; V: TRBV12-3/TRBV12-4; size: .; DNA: TGTGCCAGCAGTTTTCATGACTACGAACAGTACTTC; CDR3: CASSFHDYEQYF
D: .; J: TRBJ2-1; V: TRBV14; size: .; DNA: TGTGCCAGCAGCCAAGAATCTCCGGGAAGGCCTGATGAGCAGTTCTTC; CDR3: CASSQESPGRPDEQFF
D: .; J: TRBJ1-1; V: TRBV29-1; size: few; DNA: TGCAACGTTAGGGTCAGGGATACTGAAGCTTTCTTT; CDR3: CNVRVRDTEAFF
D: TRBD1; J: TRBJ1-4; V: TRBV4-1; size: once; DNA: TGCGCCAGTAGCCAGACAGGGACAACTGATGAAAAACTGTTTTTT; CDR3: CASSQTGTTDEKLFF
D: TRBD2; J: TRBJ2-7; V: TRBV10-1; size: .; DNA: TGCGCCGGAAGTAGCGGGGGAAATGACGAGCAGTACTTC; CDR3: CAGSSGGNDEQYF